The rows below give T cell receptor beta chains drawn from one sample of a study of OX40 agonist ivuxolimab in advanced cancers. Method: immunoSEQ multiplex PCR; TCRdb's copy keeps in-frame clones and lacks some. The sample lists about 96,000 clones; 70% to 85% were seen once. This specimen consisted of CD4+ or CD8+ T cells sorted from blood, obtained in a trial of the OX40 agonist ivuxolimab. The receptor set was obtained from an adult with an advanced solid tumor such as melanoma, head and neck, liver or kidney cancer. Each CDR3 is given with its conserved first and last residue. The D gene is left open where the match is weak. A clone size is listed for some rows: how often the clone was seen (once, few, many), or a class if it is expanded.

abundance	j_gene	v_gene	d_gene	CDR3nt	CDR3aa
-	TRBJ2-7	TRBV5-6	-	TGTGCCAGCAGCCCTGGGACGAGGTTGTACGAGCAGTACTTC	CASSPGTRLYEQYF
-	TRBJ1-5	TRBV25-1	-	TGTGCCAGCAGTGAATTTGGATACGACAATCAGCCCCAGCATTTT	CASSEFGYDNQPQHF
-	TRBJ1-5	TRBV10-3	TRBD1	TGTGCCATCGGTGGACAGGGTTTACAGCCCCAGCATTTT	CAIGGQGLQPQHF
once	TRBJ2-2	TRBV18	-	TGTGCCAGCTCACCGACAGCTATGAACACCGGGGAGCTGTTTTTT	CASSPTAMNTGELFF
once	TRBJ2-7	TRBV7-2	-	TGTGCCAGCAGCTTAGGTTCCTACGAGCAGTACTTC	CASSLGSYEQYF
-	TRBJ2-3	TRBV6-6	-	TGTGCCAGCAGCCTGGGTGTAGGCACAGATACGCAGTATTTT	CASSLGVGTDTQYF
-	TRBJ1-4	TRBV5-4	-	TGTGCCAGCAGCGCGGTCCCAAATGAAAAACTGTTTTTT	CASSAVPNEKLFF
-	TRBJ2-2	TRBV14	-	TGTGCCAGCAGCCAAGATCCCCGTGTGGGGCCTAGGGAGCTGTTTTTT	CASSQDPRVGPRELFF
-	TRBJ1-1	TRBV7-6	-	TGTGCCAGCAGCCTTGGAGGACAGTCGAACACTGAAGCTTTCTTT	CASSLGGQSNTEAFF
-	TRBJ1-1	TRBV6-1	-	TGTGCCAGCAGTGATACCACAGGTTGGTTAGCTGAAGCTTTCTTT	CASSDTTGWLAEAFF
-	TRBJ1-1	TRBV6-5	-	TGTGCCAGCAGTTACCGGGCGGGGGCGCCGGACACTGAAGCTTTCTTT	CASSYRAGAPDTEAFF
few	TRBJ2-1	TRBV6-4	-	TGTGCCAGCAGTGACTCAAGCCCCCAGGGGAGCTCCTACAATGAGCAGTTCTTC	CASSDSSPQGSSYNEQFF
-	TRBJ2-7	TRBV5-6	-	TGTGCCAGCAGCTTGTTGCAGGGGCGCCACGAGCAGTACTTC	CASSLLQGRHEQYF
-	TRBJ2-7	TRBV10-3	-	TGTGCCATCAGTGAGGGGTCAGGAGGATCCTACGAGCAGTACTTC	CAISEGSGGSYEQYF
-	TRBJ2-5	TRBV10-3	TRBD2	TGTGCCATCAGGGGGACTAGCGAAGGGGAGACCCAGTACTTC	CAIRGTSEGETQYF
-	TRBJ2-3	TRBV4-2	TRBD2	TGTGCCAGCAGCCAATTTAAAGGCGGGGGGGCAGGCGATACGCAGTATTTT	CASSQFKGGGAGDTQYF
-	TRBJ1-4	TRBV6-6	TRBD1	TGTGCCAGCACCGGAAAGGGGGCGCGGGGTGAAAAACTGTTTTTT	CASTGKGARGEKLFF
-	TRBJ2-1	TRBV18	-	TGTGCCAGCTCACCTCGGGTAGTAGATTACAATGAGCAGTTCTTC	CASSPRVVDYNEQFF
-	TRBJ1-2	TRBV9	-	TGTGCCAGCAGCGTAGCCGGGCCGGAGGGCTACACCTTC	CASSVAGPEGYTF
-	TRBJ2-3	TRBV7-9	-	TGTGCCAGCAGCTTATCCGGCCCCCGCACAGATACGCAGTATTTT	CASSLSGPRTDTQYF
-	TRBJ1-1	TRBV6-1	-	TGTGCCAGCAGTGAACATCTCGGACAGAAGAACACTGAAGCTTTCTTT	CASSEHLGQKNTEAFF
-	TRBJ1-1	TRBV5-4	-	TGTGCCAGCAGCTTAGGCATGAACACTGAAGCTTTCTTT	CASSLGMNTEAFF
-	TRBJ1-5	TRBV5-3	TRBD1	TGTGCCAGAAGCTTGTTTTGTGGGACCGGACAGGGGGCATGGGATTGCAATCAGCCCCAGCATTTT	CARSLFCGTGQGAWDCNQPQHF
-	TRBJ1-1	TRBV28	-	TGTGCCAGCCACCTCCACGGACAGCGCCGACCTGAAGCTTTCTTT	CASHLHGQRRPEAFF
-	TRBJ2-1	TRBV6-5	TRBD2	TGTGCCAGCAGCCCTAGCGGGATCGGGCGTGAGCAGTTCTTC	CASSPSGIGREQFF
-	TRBJ1-2	TRBV28	TRBD1	TGTGCCAGCAGTTCAGGGGGCGAGGGGTATGGCTACACCTTC	CASSSGGEGYGYTF
-	TRBJ1-6	TRBV18	TRBD1	TGTGCCAGCTCACCACGGACCGACAGGGTAGGGTCACCCCTCCACTTT	CASSPRTDRVGSPLHF
-	TRBJ2-3	TRBV7-9	TRBD2	TGTGCCAGCACCTACTCTAGCGGGGGATTGTATGGGGATACGCAGTATTTT	CASTYSSGGLYGDTQYF
-	TRBJ1-2	TRBV19	-	TGTGCCAGTAGTTTAGAGACCCCCACGGGGGGCTACACCTTC	CASSLETPTGGYTF